Each of the 29 T cell receptor beta chains below was sequenced from the same sample in a study of identical twins (dated by TCRdb to the mid-2010s). Receptors were amplified or captured by 5' RACE. Sequenced using an Illumina HiSeq 2000. In-frame beta chains were kept once TCRdb had trimmed the public reads at Q25 with fastp and called clones with MiXCR. Entries that share a CDR3 protein sequence are merged under the most common genes and DNA. This sample gives about 690,000 distinct CDR3 sequences in total; roughly 6% of them show up just once. Around 2% of the sample is taken by the ten largest. Material for sequencing was naive T cells sorted from blood. Sample cell subset or site, as interpreted from the label and publication: cells isolated with a human naive T-cell isolation kit. The receptors come from a man aged 18 to 29 in good health.

The chain combines TRBV15 with TRBJ2-1; 10 bases are a match to TRBD2. The junction had 5 bases not matched to a gene; V was cut back by 2 bases and J by 7 bases. The germline V gene has CDR1 LNHNV and CDR2 YYDKDF (reference sequence). The CDR3 is 15 residues long. CDR3 in amino acids: CATSRSHSGGNEQFF. The CDR3 DNA is TGTGCCACCAGCAGATCCCATAGCGGGGGGAATGAGCAGTTCTTC.

This clonotype was counted at least ten times. The J gene is TRBJ2-1, the V gene TRBV28; TRBD2 might be the D (6 bases). V lost 4 bases to trimming and J lost 6 bases, with 10 bases between them. CDR3 length equals 13 residues. CDR1 and CDR2 (germline): MDHEN, SYDVKM. For the CDR3, the DNA is TGTGCCAGCAGTTGGAGGGTCGGCAATGAGCAGTTCTTC. Translated, it gives CASSWRVGNEQFF.

There are many counts of this clonotype. The V call is TRBV7-8, the J call TRBJ2-7; 14 nucleotides align to TRBD2. This CDR3 spans 16 amino acids. The germline gives CDR1 SGHVS, CDR2 FQNEAQ. Trimming at V came to 1 base and at J to 8 bases, leaving 7 bases not matched to a gene. In DNA form, the CDR3 reads TGTGCCAGCAGCTTAGGAGGGGGACTAGCGGGAGCGAAGCAGTACTTC. It translates to CASSLGGGLAGAKQYF.

This clonotype was recorded many times. The J gene is TRBJ1-5, the V gene TRBV29-1; 9 bases agree with TRBD1. V shed 5 bases, J shed 4 bases, and the junction held 6 bases outside the gene matches. This CDR3 spans 14 amino acids. Per germline, CDR1 SQVTM and CDR2 ANQGSEA. The CDR3 nucleotides are TGCAGCGTTACAGGGGGGACAGGGAATCAGCCCCAGCATTTT. Protein: CSVTGGTGNQPQHF.

This clonotype was counted between two and nine times. The rearrangement joins TRBV29-1 to TRBJ2-3; D not certain. The germline V and J ends were trimmed by 5 bases and 2 bases, with 11 bases remaining between them. In germline, CDR1 is SQVTM, CDR2 ANQGSEA. The CDR3 has 13 amino acids. The CDR3 nucleotides read TGCAGCGTTCAACTCTTGAACACAGATACGCAGTATTTT. Translated: CSVQLLNTDTQYF.

This clonotype appeared many times. CDR3 protein: CASSFWGLAGGNTGELFF. In DNA, the CDR3 is TGTGCCAGCAGCTTCTGGGGACTAGCGGGAGGAAACACCGGGGAGCTGTTTTTT. The chain employs TRBV11-1 and TRBJ2-2, with 15 bases lining up with TRBD2. The CDR3 consists of 18 residues. V lost 3 bases and J lost 2; bases outside the gene matches: 4. Germline assignment: CDR1 SGHAT and CDR2 FQDESV (reference sequence).

This clonotype has just one count. The chain carries TRBV5-5 and TRBJ2-2, with 11 bases lining up with TRBD2. V shed 4 bases and J 1 base; nucleotides not matched to a gene: 6. CDR1 is SGHKS, CDR2 YYEKEE, per germline (reference sequence). The CDR3 is 17 amino acids. CDR3 sequence reads: CASSTAGLAENTGELFF. The DNA for the CDR3 is TGTGCCAGCAGCACCGCGGGACTAGCGGAGAACACCGGGGAGCTGTTTTTT. The variable domain in full, completed from reference TRBV5-5 and TRBJ2-2, reads DAGVTQSPTHLIKTRGQQVTLRCSPISGHKSVSWYQQVLGQGPQFIFQYYEKEERGRGNFPDRFSARQFPNYSSELNVNALLLGDSALYLCASSTAGLAENTGELFFGEGSRLTVL.

This clonotype occurred a few times. The J gene is TRBJ2-2, the V gene TRBV14, with 10 bases identical to TRBD1. CDR1 and CDR2 (germline): SGHDN, FVKESK. The length of the CDR3 is 15 residues. V gave up 6 bases and J gave up 6 bases; unmatched junction bases: 7. CDR3 amino acids: CASRFTGTGAGELFF. For the CDR3, the DNA is TGTGCCAGCAGATTTACCGGGACAGGGGCCGGGGAGCTGTTTTTT.

This clonotype has a count of ten or more. The V and J genes are TRBV15 and TRBJ2-7; 8 bases align to TRBD1. There are 13 residues in the CDR3. Germline-derived CDR1 and CDR2 are LNHNV and YYDKDF (reference sequence). V shed 4 bases, J shed 3 bases, and the junction held 2 bases outside the gene matches. Here the CDR3 reads CATSTGQGYEQYF. CDR3 coding DNA: TGTGCCACCAGCACCGGACAGGGCTACGAGCAGTACTTC. Looking up the rest from reference TRBV15 and TRBJ2-7 gives the full variable domain: DAMVIQNPRYQVTQFGKPVTLSCSQTLNHNVMYWYQQKSSQAPKLLFHYYDKDFNNEADTPDNFQSRRPNTSFCFLDIRSPGLGDTAMYLCATSTGQGYEQYFGPGTRLTVT.

The chain has TRBV30 and TRBJ2-1; D gene uncertain. The V end was cut by 3 bases, the J end by 8 bases, with 8 bases between. The CDR3 covers 11 residues. The V gene's germline CDR1 is GTSNPN and CDR2 SVGIG (reference sequence). The CDR3 protein is CAWREQYEQFF. The CDR3 bases are TGTGCCTGGAGAGAGCAGTATGAGCAGTTCTTC.

In its sample, this clonotype was seen many times. The V call is TRBV7-2, the J call TRBJ2-7, with 9 bases matching TRBD1. The CDR3 contains 15 residues. Losses at the gene ends were 5 bases for V and 2 bases for J; bases not matched to a gene: 7. Germline CDR1 reads SGHTA; CDR2 reads FQGNSA. Here the CDR3 reads CASSIPGQGAYEQYF. The CDR3, as DNA: TGTGCCAGCAGCATACCGGGACAGGGTGCCTACGAGCAGTACTTC.

This rearrangement joins TRBV28 to TRBJ2-1; 10 bases are shared with TRBD2. Germline V gene lookup returns CDR1 MDHEN and CDR2 SYDVKM. J was trimmed by 7 bases and V by 3 bases; bases with no gene match: 6. The CDR3 covers 15 residues. The CDR3 nucleotides read TGTGCCAGCAGTTTCCTAGCGGGAGCGGGGAATGAGCAGTTCTTC. Protein sequence: CASSFLAGAGNEQFF. Filled out from reference TRBV28 and TRBJ2-1, the complete variable domain reads DVKVTQSSRYLVKRTGEKVFLECVQDMDHENMFWYRQDPGLGLRLIYFSYDVKMKEKGDIPEGYSVSREKKERFSLILESASTNQTSMYLCASSFLAGAGNEQFFGPGTRLTVL.

This clonotype was seen only a few times. The rearrangement uses TRBV5-4 and TRBJ1-6, with 7 bases lining up with TRBD1. The J segment lost 8 bases and the V segment lost 4 bases, leaving 9 bases of the junction unmatched. The CDR3 is 15 amino acids. Germline CDR1 SGHNT, CDR2 YYREEE (reference sequence). CDR3 bases: TGTGCCAGCAGCCGAGGACAGGTCCCGGATTCACCCCTCCACTTT. This gives the protein CASSRGQVPDSPLHF.

In this sample, this clonotype turned up many times. The chain links TRBV5-1 to TRBJ2-3, with 13 bases aligning to TRBD2. Germline trimming cut 0 bases from V and 6 bases from J; bases unmatched to any gene: 10. CDR1 and CDR2 (germline): SGHRS, YFSETQ. CDR3 length: 18 residues. The CDR3 here is CASSLEGTSGTLVDTQYF. CDR3 sequence (DNA): TGCGCCAGCAGCTTGGAGGGGACTAGCGGGACCCTTGTTGATACGCAGTATTTT.

This clonotype was detected only a few times. For the CDR3, the DNA is TGTGCCAGCAGTGAGATGGGGGACTCACGAAAGCAGTTCTTC. Amino acid sequence: CASSEMGDSRKQFF. The chain carries TRBV25-1 and TRBJ2-1; TRBD2 is a possible D gene (6 bases). Per the germline V gene, CDR1 is MGHDK and CDR2 is SYGVNS. CDR3 length equals 14 residues. V was cut by 3 bases and J by 11 bases, with 17 bases left in between. The full variable domain, completed using reference TRBV25-1 and TRBJ2-1, is EADIYQTPRYLVIGTGKKITLECSQTMGHDKMYWYQQDPGMELHLIHYSYGVNSTEKGDLSSESTVSRIRTEHFPLTLESARPSHTSQYLCASSEMGDSRKQFFGPGTRLTVL.

This clonotype was counted many times. The gene calls are TRBV24-1 and TRBJ2-3; weak D call: TRBD2 (6 bases). The V gene lost 12 bases and the J gene lost 3 bases, with 15 bases spanning the gap. Germline lookup yields CDR1 KGHDR and CDR2 SFDVKD. This CDR3 has 13 residues. In DNA form, the CDR3 reads TGTGCCGCGGGGCAGGGTTTGACAGATACGCAGTATTTT. It translates to CAAGQGLTDTQYF.

This clonotype appeared a few times. V gene TRBV4-2 combines with J gene TRBJ1-5, with 8 bases identical to TRBD1. CDR1 LGHNA and CDR2 YNFKEQ come from the germline V gene. V trimming: 0 bases; J trimming: 1 base; junction bases outside the gene matches: 8. This CDR3 spans 18 amino acids. The CDR3 is CASSQELTGEGSNQPQHF. The CDR3 DNA reads as TGTGCCAGCAGCCAAGAACTGACAGGGGAGGGAAGCAATCAGCCCCAGCATTTT.

The chain links TRBV18 to TRBJ2-7; TRBD1 is a possible D gene (6 bases). CDR1 is KGHSH, CDR2 LQKENI, per germline. CDR3 size: 14 residues. Trimming shortened V by 2 bases and J by 7 bases, and 15 bases separated the two germline ends. In nucleotides, the CDR3 is TGTGCCAGCTCACCAGGACTGGGCAGGGGAGAGCAGTACGTC. This sequence encodes CASSPGLGRGEQYV.

This clonotype has a count of ten or more. V and J are TRBV15 and TRBJ2-7, with unresolved D. Deletions cut 5 bases from V and 1 base from J, with 9 bases between. CDR1 is LNHNV, CDR2 YYDKDF, per germline (reference sequence). The CDR3 extends over 13 amino acids. CDR3 sequence reads: CATSLQTSYEQYV. The CDR3, as DNA: TGTGCCACCAGCCTACAAACGTCCTACGAGCAGTACGTC.

This clonotype has a count of ten or more. The chain joins TRBV20-1 to TRBJ1-2; 9 bases are a match to TRBD1. The CDR3 has 13 residues. CDR1 and CDR2 from the germline V gene are DFQATT and SNEGSKA (reference sequence). After removal of 0 bases from V and 5 bases from J, the junction contained 1 base not matched to a gene. Here the CDR3 DNA reads TGCAGTGCTAGAGAGACAGGGGGATATGGCTACACCTTC. This gives the protein CSARETGGYGYTF.

This clonotype was counted ten times or more. The V gene is TRBV25-1, the J gene TRBJ1-2; D is uncertain. CDR1 is MGHDK, CDR2 SYGVNS, per germline. V was pared by 3 bases and J by 4 bases, with 18 bases between. The CDR3 totals 16 residues. The CDR3 sequence: CASSDYGVLHPYGYTF. The DNA for the CDR3 is TGTGCCAGCAGTGACTATGGGGTCTTACACCCCTATGGCTACACCTTC.

This clonotype showed up many times. V gene TRBV28 combines with J gene TRBJ2-2; D unresolved. The CDR3 spans 16 residues. V gave up 8 bases and J gave up 2 bases, with 18 bases separating them. The germline CDR1 and CDR2 sequences are MDHEN and SYDVKM. Here the CDR3 reads CASFYFPQGNTGELFF. CDR3 nucleotide sequence: TGTGCCAGCTTTTACTTTCCACAAGGAAACACCGGGGAGCTGTTTTTT. The entire variable domain, with the rest obtained from reference TRBV28 and TRBJ2-2, is as follows: DVKVTQSSRYLVKRTGEKVFLECVQDMDHENMFWYRQDPGLGLRLIYFSYDVKMKEKGDIPEGYSVSREKKERFSLILESASTNQTSMYLCASFYFPQGNTGELFFGEGSRLTVL.

This clonotype has a count of ten or more. This chain links TRBV11-2 with TRBJ2-5, with D possibly matching TRBD1 (5 bases). The ends were cut back, 1 base at V and 1 base at J, with 7 bases in the middle. The germline CDR1 and CDR2 sequences are SGHAT and FQNNGV. This CDR3 comprises 14 residues. The CDR3 reads CASSLAGPQETQYF. In DNA form, the CDR3 reads TGTGCCAGCAGCTTAGCAGGGCCCCAAGAGACCCAGTACTTC.

This clonotype has at least ten counts. V and J are TRBV10-3 and TRBJ2-7, with 13 positions matching TRBD2. Germline V CDR1 and CDR2: ENHRY, SYGVKD. This CDR3 has 14 residues. Losses at the gene ends were 4 bases for V and 3 bases for J; bases not matched to a gene: 0. The CDR3 region is CAISGTSGSYEQYF. The CDR3 DNA follows: TGTGCCATCAGTGGGACTAGCGGGAGCTACGAGCAGTACTTC.

Ten or more counts support this clonotype. DNA of the CDR3: TGCGCCAGCAGCTTAACCAAGCGGGAGTGGGGAGAGACCCAGTACTTC. The encoded protein is CASSLTKREWGETQYF. The genes are TRBV5-1 and TRBJ2-5, with 8 nucleotides matching TRBD2. The CDR3 extends over 16 amino acids. V trimming: 2 bases; J trimming: 4 bases; junction bases outside the gene matches: 10. From germline, CDR1 is SGHRS and CDR2 YFSETQ.

This clonotype was counted between two and nine times. The rearrangement uses TRBV29-1 and TRBJ2-6, with 9 bases matching TRBD1. J lost 2 bases, V lost 6 bases, and 11 bases had no gene match. CDR1 and CDR2 (germline): SQVTM, ANQGSEA. The CDR3 has 17 residues. The CDR3 DNA reads as TGCAGCGTAAAGCCGGGACAGGGTGAGACTGGGGCCAACGTCCTGACTTTC. Translating it yields CSVKPGQGETGANVLTF.

This clonotype was seen repeatedly, ten times or more. The rearrangement links TRBV5-4 to TRBJ2-2, with 7 bases that match TRBD1. The trim removed 4 bases at V and 7 bases at J, leaving 13 bases unmatched. This CDR3 region has 16 residues. Germline-derived CDR1 and CDR2 are SGHNT and YYREEE (reference sequence). The CDR3 spells CASSGGQAPEVGELFF. CDR3 coding DNA: TGTGCCAGCAGCGGCGGACAGGCGCCAGAGGTCGGGGAGCTGTTTTTT.

This clonotype occurred a few times. This sequence joins TRBV24-1 and TRBJ2-3; 8 nucleotides agree with TRBD1. CDR1 is KGHDR and CDR2 is SFDVKD in the germline V gene. V gave up 4 bases and J gave up 2 bases; unmatched junction bases: 4. This CDR3 comprises 15 residues. CDR3: CATSEPGGLTDTQYF. CDR3 in DNA: TGTGCCACCAGTGAACCAGGGGGCCTCACAGATACGCAGTATTTT.

This clonotype was seen repeatedly, ten times or more. This chain links TRBV5-5 with TRBJ2-1; the match to TRBD2 covers 12 bases. This CDR3 has 15 amino acids. The germline gives CDR1 SGHKS, CDR2 YYEKEE (reference sequence). The V segment lost 2 bases and the J segment 9 bases; nucleotides outside the gene matches: 6. CDR3: CASSFRLAGVGEQFF. The DNA of the CDR3 is TGTGCCAGCAGCTTCCGACTAGCGGGAGTGGGTGAGCAGTTCTTC.